This TCR beta chain was captured in a study of T cells in Graves' hyperthyroidism and ophthalmopathy. Trimming removed 6 bases at V and 3 bases at J, with 26 bases between. The CDR3 contains 19 residues. This clonotype was found many times. Amplification of TCR beta CDR3 regions was performed using RNA transcripts as template. The HTBI primer set served for first-round RT-PCR of the TCR CDR3. TCRdb reprocessed the multiplex PCR reads with MiXCR, giving one entry per CDR3 protein. The sample carries approximately 330,000 distinct CDR3 sequences, approximately 18% recorded once. The sequenced material came from blood. The rearrangement joins TRBV12-3 or TRBV12-4 to TRBJ2-2; D tentatively reads TRBD1 or TRBD2 (6 bases each). This sequence originates from a woman between 50 and 59 years old with Graves' hyperthyroidism. The CDR3 region is CASSSPIGRERGYTGELFF. CDR3 bases: TGTGCCAGCAGCTCCCCTATAGGGCGGGAAAGGGGGTACACCGGGGAGCTGTTTTTT.